This T cell receptor beta chain originates from a study of control samples from healthy donors and cancer patients. Profiled with immunoSEQ multiplex PCR; TCRdb holds only in-frame clones, not every one. The table records about 86,000 clones, more than 85% of them present only once. Germline loops: CDR1 SEHNR, CDR2 FQNEAQ (reference sequence). This CDR3 has 15 residues. The V end was cut by 4 bases, the J end by 0 bases, with 13 bases between. The chain recombines TRBV7-9 with TRBJ2-7; possible D gene TRBD2, 6 bases. The sequence was collected from a woman aged 25 to 39 in good health. The sequenced sample consisted of blood. This CDR3 is CASSSRLDPSYEQYF. The DNA of the CDR3 is TGTGCCAGCAGCTCCAGACTAGATCCCTCCTACGAGCAGTACTTC.